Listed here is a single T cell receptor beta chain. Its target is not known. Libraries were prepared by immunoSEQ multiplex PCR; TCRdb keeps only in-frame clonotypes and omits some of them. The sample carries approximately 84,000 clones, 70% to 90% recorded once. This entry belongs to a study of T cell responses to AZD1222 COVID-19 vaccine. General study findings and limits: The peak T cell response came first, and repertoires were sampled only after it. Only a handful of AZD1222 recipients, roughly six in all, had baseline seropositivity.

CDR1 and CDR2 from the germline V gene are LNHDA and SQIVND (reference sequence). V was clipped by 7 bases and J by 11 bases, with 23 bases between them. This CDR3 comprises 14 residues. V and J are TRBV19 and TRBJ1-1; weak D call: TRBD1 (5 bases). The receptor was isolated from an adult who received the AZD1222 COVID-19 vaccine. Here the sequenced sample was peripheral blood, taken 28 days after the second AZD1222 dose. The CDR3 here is CASNRPGMGRGAFF. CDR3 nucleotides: TGTGCCAGTAATCGGCCAGGGATGGGTCGGGGGGCTTTCTTT. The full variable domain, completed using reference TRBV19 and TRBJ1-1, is DGGITQSPKYLFRKEGQNVTLSCEQNLNHDAMYWYRQDPGQGLRLIYYSQIVNDFQKGDIAEGYSVSREKKESFPLTVTSAQKNPTAFYLCASNRPGMGRGAFFGQGTRLTVV.